Listed below are T cell receptor beta chains from one sample, sequenced in a study of blood T cell repertoires in COVID-19. TCRdb's table, derived via immunoSEQ multiplex PCR, lists solely in-frame clones and lacks some. The repertoire has a few hundred thousand clones, approximately 89% of them found once; the top ten carry about 1.9%. Sequencing was done on a sample of PBMCs or T cells enriched from blood (not recorded which). The receptors were gathered from a man aged 40-49 years in a cohort exposed to, infected with or recovered from COVID-19 (not recorded which). Both conserved end residues are trimmed from each CDR3. Each record gives: V gene, J gene, CDR3 protein.

TRBV11-1	TRBJ2-1	ASSLDLAGDLNEQF
TRBV15	TRBJ1-4	ATSRHLGTGGENEKLF
TRBV18	TRBJ1-2	ASSPPLRGTGGLYGYT
TRBV10-3	TRBJ2-1	AISEPGLAGGNEQF
TRBV30	TRBJ2-7	AWTTLTGPIYEQY
TRBV5-6	TRBJ2-2	ASSTVRYTGELF
TRBV5-1	TRBJ2-1	ASSFRAGEQF
TRBV4-1	TRBJ2-7	ASSQVRGSYEQY
TRBV5-1	TRBJ2-1	ASSLSSGAGEF
TRBV7-9	TRBJ1-5	ASSRGQDWPQH
TRBV5-1	TRBJ2-3	ASSVNPAGTSGRGDTQY
TRBV3-1/TRBV3-2	TRBJ2-1	ASSYKGGLAGFYNEQF
TRBV2	TRBJ1-4	ASSNRGWGEKLF
TRBV10-3	TRBJ2-6	AIRPGTGGPRANVLT
TRBV5-1	TRBJ2-3	ASSLRDSRMDTQY
TRBV15	TRBJ2-2	ATSRDFRVGELF
TRBV5-1	TRBJ1-2	ASSRQAISYT
TRBV19	TRBJ1-1	ASKDGVTDTEAF
TRBV7-8	TRBJ2-5	ASSLWEGHQETQY
TRBV24-1	TRBJ1-5	ATSDSGTGDQPQH
TRBV28	TRBJ2-1	ASTSAGVAGGPSYNEQF
TRBV7-9	TRBJ2-1	ASSFESFNNEQF
TRBV21-1	TRBJ2-1	ASSLPRWREANEQF
TRBV7-2	TRBJ2-3	ASSPWDRVTQY
TRBV9	TRBJ1-2	ASSATDGNYGYT
TRBV18	TRBJ1-2	ASSPGQNYGYT
TRBV6-4	TRBJ1-1	ASVHRQGRTEAF
TRBV11-2	TRBJ2-2	ASSLSSAAGELF
TRBV28	TRBJ2-5	ASKLGQVGETQY
TRBV27	TRBJ2-4	ASSLDRGEAKNIQY
TRBV9	TRBJ2-1	ASSAGTSGSLSSYNEQF
TRBV7-9	TRBJ2-7	ASSRLRDTSYEQY
TRBV5-1	TRBJ2-2	ASSLLAGAPNTGELF
TRBV12-5	TRBJ1-5	ASGFWDIGRNSNQPQH
TRBV10-2	TRBJ2-7	ASSEGQVGSYEQY
TRBV9	TRBJ2-2	ASSSRTGSGGELF
TRBV18	TRBJ2-1	ASSLLNEQF
TRBV29-1	TRBJ1-1	SVARGNMNTEAF
TRBV6-5	TRBJ1-2	ASSLPQGAEGYT
TRBV11-1	TRBJ2-5	ASSPGGIFQETQY
TRBV29-1	TRBJ2-7	SVVSQTYEQY
TRBV7-9	TRBJ2-7	ASSLEAGKGYEQY
TRBV7-3	TRBJ2-7	ASSLSSGDYEQY
TRBV2	TRBJ2-1	ASSGPAGVLFEQF
TRBV18	TRBJ2-1	ASSPRLAGGPSYNEQF
TRBV5-4	TRBJ2-3	ASSLATSTDTQY
TRBV15	TRBJ1-1	ATSRDLAYTEAF
TRBV3-1/TRBV3-2	TRBJ2-1	ASSFRTSGNEQF
TRBV25-1	TRBJ2-7	ASRRGNYEQY
TRBV5-4	TRBJ1-2	ASSPGDNYGYT
TRBV18	TRBJ2-7	ASSPQRQGAAEQY
TRBV9	TRBJ2-3	ASSVGPSGRRRSTDTQY
TRBV4-2	TRBJ1-5	ASSHDRGRYGNQPQH
TRBV7-3	TRBJ2-7	ASSLTSGYEQY